The next 19 T cell receptor beta chains were all read from a single sample in a study of blood T cell repertoires in COVID-19. Assay: immunoSEQ multiplex PCR; the TCRdb copy retains only in-frame clones and omits some. The sample has 62,000 or so clones; approximately 80% are singletons. Material for sequencing was PBMCs or T cells enriched from blood (not recorded which). Receptor source: a middle-aged woman with acute COVID-19.

The chain employs TRBV7-9 and TRBJ2-2; 8 bases are shared with TRBD2. Germline loops: CDR1 SEHNR, CDR2 FQNEAQ (reference sequence). V trimming: 5 bases; J trimming: 1 base; junction bases outside the gene matches: 15. The CDR3 is made up of 19 amino acids. The DNA for the CDR3 is TGTGCCAGCAGCCCCCCCGAAACCGAGCGGGGGTGGAACACCGGGGAGCTGTTTTTT. As protein: CASSPPETERGWNTGELFF.

The chain links TRBV11-2 to TRBJ1-2; D remains unclear. CDR3 length equals 12 residues. The germline CDR1 and CDR2 sequences are SGHAT and FQNNGV. Trimming shortened V by 3 bases and J by 8 bases, and 10 bases separated the two germline ends. The CDR3 sequence: CASSFSGLGYTF. As DNA, the CDR3 is TGTGCCAGCAGCTTCAGTGGCTTGGGCTACACCTTC.

J is TRBJ2-1 and V is TRBV5-1; 7 bases fit TRBD1. The V gene end was trimmed by 4 bases and the J gene end by 3 bases; junction bases not matched to a gene: 4. Looked up from germline, CDR1 is SGHRS and CDR2 is YFSETQ. This CDR3 spans 14 amino acids. CDR3 nucleotides: TGCGCCAGCAGCACACGGGACAGCTACAATGAGCAGTTCTTC. Protein sequence: CASSTRDSYNEQFF.

J is TRBJ1-1 and V is TRBV3-1 (or the pseudogene TRBV3-2), with D tentatively TRBD1 (6 bases). V lost 4 bases and J lost 4, with 13 bases in between. CDR1 and CDR2 from the germline V gene are LGHDT and YNNKEL (reference sequence). CDR3 length equals 14 residues. The CDR3 DNA sequence: TGTGCCAGCAGCCTTCATACAGGGCCCACTGAAGCTTTCTTT. Its protein product is CASSLHTGPTEAFF.

CDR3 sequence (DNA): TGTGCCAGCAGCCACGGGACTCTCTACGAGCAGTACTTC. Translation: CASSHGTLYEQYF. The chain employs TRBV7-9 and TRBJ2-7; possible D gene TRBD2, 6 bases. Germline CDR1 reads SEHNR; CDR2 reads FQNEAQ (reference sequence). The CDR3 runs to 13 residues. Trimming took off 5 bases at V and 3 bases at J, with 11 bases between the two ends.

A single count supports this clone. The chain has TRBV6-1 and TRBJ1-3; D unresolved. The V gene's germline CDR1 is MNHNS and CDR2 SASEGT. This CDR3 is 15 amino acids long. Trimming removed 2 bases at V and 0 bases at J, with 8 bases between. CDR3 region: CASSELAYSGNTIYF. The DNA for the CDR3 is TGTGCCAGCAGTGAATTAGCCTACTCTGGAAACACCATATATTTT.

The V and J genes are TRBV5-4 and TRBJ2-1; 7 bases fit TRBD1. This CDR3 has 12 amino acids. Per germline, CDR1 SGHNT and CDR2 YYREEE (reference sequence). V shed 7 bases and J 3 bases; nucleotides not matched to a gene: 1. The CDR3 reads CASHRGYNEQFF. The CDR3 DNA reads TGTGCCAGCCACAGGGGCTACAATGAGCAGTTCTTC. Filled out from reference TRBV5-4 and TRBJ2-1, the complete variable domain reads ETGVTQSPTHLIKTRGQQVTLRCSSQSGHNTVSWYQQALGQGPQFIFQYYREEENGRGNFPPRFSGLQFPNYSSELNVNALELDDSALYLCASHRGYNEQFFGPGTRLTVL.

This chain joins TRBV12-3 or TRBV12-4 and TRBJ2-7, with TRBD2 as a possible D gene (6 bases). V lost 3 bases and J lost 5, with 11 bases in between. The length of the CDR3 is 13 residues. The CDR3 DNA follows: TGTGCCAGCAGTTTCGGCAGGGAGGACGAGCAGTACGTC. Residues: CASSFGREDEQYV.

The chain employs TRBV24-1 and TRBJ1-2, with D perhaps matching TRBD1 (5 bases). Germline CDR1 KGHDR, CDR2 SFDVKD. This CDR3 comprises 14 residues. Deletions cut 2 bases from V and 2 bases from J, with 8 bases between. The CDR3 coding sequence is TGTGCCACCAGTGATTGGGGCAGAAACTATGGCTACACCTTC. This translates into CATSDWGRNYGYTF.

The V call is TRBV5-5, the J call TRBJ1-3; D possibly corresponds to TRBD1 (6 bases). Germline V gene sequence: CDR1 SGHKS, CDR2 YYEKEE (reference sequence). Trimming stripped 3 bases from V and 0 bases from J, with 10 bases between. The length of the CDR3 is 15 residues. CDR3 in amino acids: CASSSNRVSGNTIYF. The CDR3 nucleotides read TGTGCCAGCAGCTCCAACAGGGTCTCTGGAAACACCATATATTTT.

The CDR3 reads CASMRAVVYNEQFF. The CDR3 bases are TGTGCCAGCATGAGGGCCGTAGTATACAATGAGCAGTTCTTC. The chain has TRBV2 and TRBJ2-1; maybe TRBD2 (5 bases). CDR1 SNHLY and CDR2 FYNNEI come from the germline V gene. V was pared by 7 bases and J by 4 bases, with 14 bases between. This CDR3 contains 14 residues.

This chain joins TRBV27 and TRBJ2-1; 9 bases map to TRBD2. After removal of 10 bases from V and 4 bases from J, the junction contained 8 bases not matched to a gene. This CDR3 has 14 amino acids. Germline V lookup: CDR1 MNHEY, CDR2 SMNVEV (reference sequence). The CDR3 sequence is CATRGLAGYNEQFF. The CDR3 nucleotides are TGTGCCACCCGTGGGCTAGCGGGATACAATGAGCAGTTCTTC.

The chain carries TRBV6-5 and TRBJ1-3, with TRBD1 as a possible D gene (6 bases). Germline CDR1 reads MNHEY; CDR2 reads SVGAGI. Trimming cost V 8 bases and J 3 bases, with 17 bases left between them. The CDR3 runs 15 residues. CDR3 amino acids: CASGTTTGRGNTIYF. The CDR3 bases are TGTGCCAGCGGCACCACCACAGGGCGTGGAAACACCATATATTTT.

This clone was counted a few times. V gene TRBV6-1 combines with J gene TRBJ2-2; 9 positions agree with TRBD2. This CDR3 spans 15 amino acids. Germline V lookup: CDR1 MNHNS, CDR2 SASEGT. J was trimmed by 7 bases and V by 3 bases; bases with no gene match: 6. In DNA form, the CDR3 reads TGTGCCAGCAGTGAGGTAGCGGGAGATTACGGGGAGCTGTTTTTT. It translates to CASSEVAGDYGELFF.

This clone was counted a few times. The chain recombines TRBV18 with TRBJ2-1, with 8 bases aligning to TRBD2. The ends lost 3 bases at V and 8 bases at J; junction bases unmatched: 6. Germline values: CDR1 KGHSH, CDR2 LQKENI. There are 14 residues in the CDR3. This chain's CDR3 is CASSPRGVLDEQFF. CDR3 DNA sequence: TGTGCCAGCTCACCGCGGGGGGTCCTCGATGAGCAGTTCTTC.

The V gene is TRBV19, the J gene TRBJ1-3; D is unclear. Per the germline V gene, CDR1 is LNHDA and CDR2 is SQIVND (reference sequence). This CDR3 contains 13 residues. Trimming removed 5 bases from V and 0 bases from J, with 5 bases in between. CDR3 protein: CASSSGSGNTIYF. In DNA, the CDR3 is TGTGCCAGTAGTTCAGGCTCTGGAAACACCATATATTTT.

The J gene is TRBJ2-7, the V gene TRBV11-2, with TRBD1 matching over 8 bases. The CDR3 spans 14 residues. Germline V CDR1 and CDR2: SGHAT, FQNNGV. After removal of 1 base from V and 5 bases from J, the junction contained 4 bases not matched to a gene. The CDR3 protein is CASSLGTGYDEQYF. CDR3 sequence (DNA): TGTGCCAGCAGCTTAGGGACAGGGTACGACGAGCAGTACTTC.

This clone was recorded a few times. The chain joins TRBV28 to TRBJ2-7, with 9 bases matching TRBD1. Trimming removed 0 bases from V and 5 bases from J; junction bases left unmatched: 5. Germline V gives CDR1 MDHEN, CDR2 SYDVKM. The CDR3 sequence is 15 residues long. The CDR3, as DNA: TGTGCCAGCAGTTTATGGGGGGACAGGGTTGACGAGCAGTACTTC. Its translation: CASSLWGDRVDEQYF.

V and J are TRBV5-4 and TRBJ2-3; no clear D. Germline CDR1 and CDR2: SGHNT and YYREEE (reference sequence). V lost 4 bases and J lost 2, with 5 bases in between. The CDR3 is made up of 12 amino acids. The CDR3 coding sequence is TGTGCCAGCAGCCAGGACACAGATACGCAGTATTTT. Translated: CASSQDTDTQYF.